The 10 T cell receptor beta chains below were found in one sample sequenced in a study of tumor and adjacent non-tumor tissue in lung cancer. No cell sorting was done before RNA was extracted from the tissue. Distant lung tissue was collected more than 3 cm away from the tumor edge. A modified ARM-PCR protocol with three rounds of nested PCR amplified TCRbeta. MiXCR, applied by TCRdb to the multiplex PCR reads, yields one record per CDR3 protein. The top ten clones hold 15% to 20% of a sample with 44,000 or so distinct CDR3 sequences, approximately 59% of them seen once. Input material: distant non-tumor lung tissue. The receptor set was obtained from a woman in her thirties or forties with non-small cell lung cancer.

As to this clonotype: A much bigger clone sits one base away, suggesting this may be a read error. V and J are TRBV20-1 and TRBJ1-4; 7 nucleotides match TRBD1. Germline V CDR1 and CDR2: DFQATT, SNEGSKA (reference sequence). The CDR3 is 13 residues long. DNA of the CDR3: TGCAGTGTTAGAGAGGGGGCAGAGGAAAAACTGTTTTTT. Translated: CSVREGAEEKLFF.

Remarks on this clonotype: An end of the junction does not agree with germline; a read error may underlie this. This rearrangement joins TRBV6-5 to TRBJ2-5; 9 bases are a match to TRBD1. CDR1 is MNHEY and CDR2 is SVGAGI in the germline V gene. The CDR3 consists of 16 residues. The CDR3 sequence: CASIRTGVEGRETRYF. The CDR3, as DNA: TGTGCCAGCATTAGGACAGGGGTAGAGGGGCGAGAGACCCGGTACTTC.

A note on this clonotype: Possible read error: a much larger clone is one base away. The chain couples TRBV5-1 to TRBJ2-3, with TRBD1 matching 7 bases. The CDR3 is 14 residues long. Germline CDR1 is SGHRS and CDR2 is YFSETQ. The V gene end was trimmed by 6 bases and the J gene end by 4 bases; junction bases not matched to a gene: 8. For the CDR3, the DNA is TGCGCCAGCAACTTTAGACAGGGATCAGATACGCAGTATTTT. Its translation: CASNFRQGSDTQYF.

The V gene is TRBV7-9, the J gene TRBJ1-1; weak D call: TRBD1 (5 bases). The V gene lost 6 bases and the J gene lost 1 base, with 9 bases spanning the gap. This CDR3 is 13 amino acids long. Looked up from germline, CDR1 is SEHNR and CDR2 is FQNEAQ (reference sequence). CDR3 sequence reads: CASRVGGNTEAFF. The CDR3 DNA reads as TGTGCCAGCAGAGTTGGGGGGAACACTGAAGCTTTCTTT.

About this clonotype: A read error may be the cause here, since a much bigger clone is one base away. The J gene is TRBJ1-5, the V gene TRBV6-1; no clear D gene. V was shortened by 2 bases and J by 6 bases, with 14 bases between the two germline ends. The CDR3 is made up of 15 amino acids. Looked up from germline, CDR1 is MNHNS and CDR2 is SASEGT. CDR3 amino acids: CASSERVGVGQPQHF. The CDR3 coding sequence is TGTGCCAGCAGTGAACGGGTGGGAGTGGGTCAGCCCCAGCATTTT.

In regard to this clonotype: One junction end does not reproduce the germline sequence, and a read error may be involved. J is TRBJ2-1 and V is TRBV12-3 or TRBV12-4; 7 bases align to TRBD1. CDR3 length: 13 residues. The CDR3 region is CANSTTGNNEQFF. In DNA, the CDR3 is TGTGCCAACAGTACGACAGGGAACAATGAGCAGTTCTTT.

Note on this clonotype: The junction does not match germline at one end; this may be a read error. The CDR3 DNA sequence: TGCGCCAGCAGGAATTCATGGACTAGCGGGGGGACTAGCCCAGATGCGCAGTATTTT. Translated, it gives CASRNSWTSGGTSPDAQYF. The chain employs TRBV5-1 and TRBJ2-3; 14 nucleotides match TRBD2. Germline values: CDR1 SGHRS, CDR2 YFSETQ. This CDR3 is built from 19 residues.

CDR3 DNA: TGCAGCGTTGAAGGTCCGCGCGGGGGAAACAATGAGCAGTTCTTC. It encodes CSVEGPRGGNNEQFF. This chain uses TRBV29-1 with TRBJ2-1, with TRBD2 identical over 7 bases. This CDR3 spans 15 amino acids. The V gene end was trimmed by 1 base and the J gene end by 5 bases; junction bases not matched to a gene: 8. Germline CDR1 SQVTM, CDR2 ANQGSEA.

This clonotype was picked up one time. A much larger clone differs by one base, so this may be a read error. This chain's CDR3 is CASSLPGGEIQYF. The CDR3 bases are TGTGCCAGCAGCTTACCGGGGGGAGAGATCCAGTACTTC. The chain couples TRBV7-9 to TRBJ2-5, with 7 positions matching TRBD2. Germline CDR1 and CDR2: SEHNR and FQNEAQ (reference sequence). This CDR3 has 13 residues.

V is TRBV5-1 and J is TRBJ2-3; D may be TRBD1 or TRBD2 (5 bases each). This CDR3 spans 18 amino acids. V lost 0 bases, J lost 1 base, and 18 bases lay in between. Germline V gives CDR1 SGHRS, CDR2 YFSETQ. The chain's CDR3 is CASSLGDSGQRRTDTQYF. The CDR3 DNA follows: TGCGCCAGCAGCTTGGGAGACAGCGGACAACGTCGCACAGATACGCAGTATTTT.